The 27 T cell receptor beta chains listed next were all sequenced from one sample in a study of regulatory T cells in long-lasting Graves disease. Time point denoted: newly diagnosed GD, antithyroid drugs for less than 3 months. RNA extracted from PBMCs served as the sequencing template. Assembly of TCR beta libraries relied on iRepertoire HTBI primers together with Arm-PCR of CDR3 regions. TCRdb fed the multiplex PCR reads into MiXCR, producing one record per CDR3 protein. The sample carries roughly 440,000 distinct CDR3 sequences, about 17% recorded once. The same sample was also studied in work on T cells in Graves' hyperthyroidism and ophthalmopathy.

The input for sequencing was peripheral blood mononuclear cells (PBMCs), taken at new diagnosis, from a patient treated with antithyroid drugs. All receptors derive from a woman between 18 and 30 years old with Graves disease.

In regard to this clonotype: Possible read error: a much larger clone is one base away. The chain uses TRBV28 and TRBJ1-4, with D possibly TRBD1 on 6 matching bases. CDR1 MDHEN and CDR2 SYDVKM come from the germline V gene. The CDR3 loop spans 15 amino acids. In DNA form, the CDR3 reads TGTGCCAGCAGTTTTTCCGGGACAACTAATGAAAAACCGTTTTTT. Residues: CASSFSGTTNEKPFF.

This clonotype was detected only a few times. CDR3 sequence: CASSSDGLATNEKLFF. For the CDR3, the DNA is TGTGCCAGCTCGTCAGACGGACTCGCAACTAATGAAAAACTGTTTTTT. The chain uses TRBV18 and TRBJ1-4; the D is unclear. CDR1 and CDR2 (germline): KGHSH, LQKENI. CDR3 length equals 16 residues. V dropped 6 bases and J dropped 0 bases, with 14 bases sitting between them.

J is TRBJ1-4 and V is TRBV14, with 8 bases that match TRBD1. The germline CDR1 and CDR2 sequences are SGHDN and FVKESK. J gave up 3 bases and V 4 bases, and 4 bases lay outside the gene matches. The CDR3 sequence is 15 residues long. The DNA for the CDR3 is TGTGCCAGCAGCCGACAGGGGCTATCTAATGAAAAACTGTTTTTT. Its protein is CASSRQGLSNEKLFF. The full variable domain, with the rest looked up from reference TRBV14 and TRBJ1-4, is EAGVTQFPSHSVIEKGQTVTLRCDPISGHDNLYWYRRVMGKEIKFLLHFVKESKQDESGMPNNRFLAERTGGTYSTLKVQPAELEDSGVYFCASSRQGLSNEKLFFGSGTQLSVL.

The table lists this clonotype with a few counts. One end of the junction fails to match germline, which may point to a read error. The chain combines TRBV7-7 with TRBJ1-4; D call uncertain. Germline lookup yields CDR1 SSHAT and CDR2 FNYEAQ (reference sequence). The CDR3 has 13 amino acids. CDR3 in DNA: TGTGCTAGCAGCGAACAGCAGAATGAAAAACTGTTTTTT. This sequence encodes CASSEQQNEKLFF. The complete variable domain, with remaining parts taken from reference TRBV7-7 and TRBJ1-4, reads GAGVSQSPRYKVTKRGQDVTLRCDPISSHATLYWYQQALGQGPEFLTYFNYEAQPDKSGLPSDRFSAERPEGSISTLTIQRTEQRDSAMYRCASSEQQNEKLFFGSGTQLSVL.

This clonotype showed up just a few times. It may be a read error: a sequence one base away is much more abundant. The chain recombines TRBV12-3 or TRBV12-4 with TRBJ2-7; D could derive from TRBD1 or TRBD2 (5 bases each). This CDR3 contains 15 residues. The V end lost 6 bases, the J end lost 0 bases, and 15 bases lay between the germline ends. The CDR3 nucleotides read TGTGCCAGCAGCCCCGGGGCAAGGTCCTCCTACGAGCAGTACTTC. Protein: CASSPGARSSYEQYF.

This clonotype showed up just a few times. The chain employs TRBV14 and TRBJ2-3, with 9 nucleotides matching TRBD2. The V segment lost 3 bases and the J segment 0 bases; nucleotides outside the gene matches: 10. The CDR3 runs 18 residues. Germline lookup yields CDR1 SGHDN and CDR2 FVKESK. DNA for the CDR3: TGTGCCAGCAGCCAGTGGCTAGCGGGGACGACTAGCACAGATACGCAGTATTTT. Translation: CASSQWLAGTTSTDTQYF.

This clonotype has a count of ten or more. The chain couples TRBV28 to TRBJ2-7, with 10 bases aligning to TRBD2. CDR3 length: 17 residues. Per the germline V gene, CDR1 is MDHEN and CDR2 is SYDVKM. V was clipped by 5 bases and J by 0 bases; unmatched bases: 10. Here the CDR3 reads CASSPYNLAGDSYEQYF. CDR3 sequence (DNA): TGTGCCAGCAGTCCCTATAATCTAGCGGGAGACTCCTACGAGCAGTACTTC.

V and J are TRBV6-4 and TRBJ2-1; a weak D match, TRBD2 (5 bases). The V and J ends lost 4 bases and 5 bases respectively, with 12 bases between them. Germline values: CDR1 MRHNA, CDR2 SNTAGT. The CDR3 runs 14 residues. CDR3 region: CASSVTRSHNEQFF. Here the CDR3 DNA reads TGTGCCAGCAGTGTCACTAGGTCCCACAATGAGCAGTTCTTC.

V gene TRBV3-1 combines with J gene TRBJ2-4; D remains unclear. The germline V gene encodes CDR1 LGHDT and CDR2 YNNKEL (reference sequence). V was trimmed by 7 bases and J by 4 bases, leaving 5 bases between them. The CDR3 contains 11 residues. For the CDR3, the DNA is TGTGCCAGCACCTTGAAAAACATTCAGTACTTC. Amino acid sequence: CASTLKNIQYF.

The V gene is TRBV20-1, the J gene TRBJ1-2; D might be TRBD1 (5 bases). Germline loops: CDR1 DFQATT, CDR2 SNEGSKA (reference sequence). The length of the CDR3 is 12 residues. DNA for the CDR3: TGCAGGGCGGTAGGGGCAGGGAGAGGCTACACCTTC. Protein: CRAVGAGRGYTF.

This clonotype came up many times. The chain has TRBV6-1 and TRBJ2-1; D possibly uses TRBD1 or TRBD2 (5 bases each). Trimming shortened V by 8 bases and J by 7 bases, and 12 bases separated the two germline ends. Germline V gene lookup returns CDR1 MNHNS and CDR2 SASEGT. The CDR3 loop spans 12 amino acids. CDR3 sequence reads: CASAGTINEQFF. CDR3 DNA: TGTGCCAGCGCCGGGACGATAAATGAGCAGTTCTTC.

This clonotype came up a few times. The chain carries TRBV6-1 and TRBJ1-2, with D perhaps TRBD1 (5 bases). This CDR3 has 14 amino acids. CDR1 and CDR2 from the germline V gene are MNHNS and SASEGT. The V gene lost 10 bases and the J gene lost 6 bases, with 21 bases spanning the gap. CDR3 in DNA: TGTGCCACCACACACATACTGAGGGACCATGGCTACACCTTC. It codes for CATTHILRDHGYTF.

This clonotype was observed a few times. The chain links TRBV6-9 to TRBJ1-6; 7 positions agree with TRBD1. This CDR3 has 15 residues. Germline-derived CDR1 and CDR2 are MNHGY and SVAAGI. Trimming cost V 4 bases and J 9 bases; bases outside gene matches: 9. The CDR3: CASSSPGTASSPLHF. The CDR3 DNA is TGTGCCAGCAGTTCACCCGGGACAGCTAGTTCACCCCTCCACTTT.

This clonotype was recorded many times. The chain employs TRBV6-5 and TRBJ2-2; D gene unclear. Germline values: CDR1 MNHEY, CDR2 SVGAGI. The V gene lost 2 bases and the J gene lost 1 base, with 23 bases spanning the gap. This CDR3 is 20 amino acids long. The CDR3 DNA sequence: TGTGCCAGCAGTTACGACGAGGTCATAGGCCGTAAATTGAACACCGGGGAGCTGTTTTTT. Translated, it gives CASSYDEVIGRKLNTGELFF.

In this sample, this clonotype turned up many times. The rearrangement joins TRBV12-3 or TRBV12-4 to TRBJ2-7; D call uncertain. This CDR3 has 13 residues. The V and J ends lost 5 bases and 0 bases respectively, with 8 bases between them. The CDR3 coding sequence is TGTGCCAGCAGTCGAACAAGCTCCTACGAGCAGTACTTC. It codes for CASSRTSSYEQYF.

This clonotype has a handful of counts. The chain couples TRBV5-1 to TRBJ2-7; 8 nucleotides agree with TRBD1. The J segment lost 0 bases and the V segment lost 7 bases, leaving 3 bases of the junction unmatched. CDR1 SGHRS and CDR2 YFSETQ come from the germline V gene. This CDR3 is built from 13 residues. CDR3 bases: TGCGCCAGCGCTGACAGGGGCTCCTACGAGCAGTACTTC. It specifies CASADRGSYEQYF.

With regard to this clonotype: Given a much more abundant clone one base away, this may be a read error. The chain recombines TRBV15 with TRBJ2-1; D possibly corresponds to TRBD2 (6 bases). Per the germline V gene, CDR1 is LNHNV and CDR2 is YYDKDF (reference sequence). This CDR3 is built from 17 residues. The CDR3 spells CATGRDRERVADNEQFF. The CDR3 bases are TGTGCCACCGGCAGAGATAGGGAGCGGGTGGCGGACAATGAGCAGTTCTTC.

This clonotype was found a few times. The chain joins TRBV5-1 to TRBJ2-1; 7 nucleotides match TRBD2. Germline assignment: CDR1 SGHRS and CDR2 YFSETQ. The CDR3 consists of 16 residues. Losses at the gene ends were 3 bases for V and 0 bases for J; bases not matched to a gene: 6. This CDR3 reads CASSWATSSSYNEQFF. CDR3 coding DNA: TGCGCCAGCAGCTGGGCGACTAGCAGCTCCTACAATGAGCAGTTCTTC.

The CDR3 here is CASSSKRVVQSSYNEQFF. The CDR3 DNA reads TGTGCCAGTAGTAGCAAGCGTGTGGTGCAATCCTCCTACAATGAGCAGTTCTTC. The gene calls are TRBV19 and TRBJ2-1; D uncertain. CDR1 is LNHDA, CDR2 SQIVND, per germline (reference sequence). This CDR3 region has 18 residues. V was trimmed by 4 bases and J by 0 bases, leaving 19 bases between them.

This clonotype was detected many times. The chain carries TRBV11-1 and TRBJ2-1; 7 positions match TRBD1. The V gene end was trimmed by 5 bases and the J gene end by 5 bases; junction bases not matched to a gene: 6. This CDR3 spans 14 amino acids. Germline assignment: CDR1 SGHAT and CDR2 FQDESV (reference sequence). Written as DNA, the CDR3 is TGTGCCAGCAGCCCTCGGACAGGAAACAATGAGCAGTTCTTC. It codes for CASSPRTGNNEQFF.

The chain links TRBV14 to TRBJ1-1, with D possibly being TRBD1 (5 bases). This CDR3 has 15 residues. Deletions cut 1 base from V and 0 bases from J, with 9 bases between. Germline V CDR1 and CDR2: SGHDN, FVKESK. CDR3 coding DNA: TGTGCCAGCAGCCAAGTAGGGACCATGAACACTGAAGCTTTCTTT. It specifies CASSQVGTMNTEAFF.

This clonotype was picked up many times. The CDR3 DNA reads TGTGCCAGCAGCCAGCTAGGGCCAAAGAATGAGCAGTTCTTC. Its translation: CASSQLGPKNEQFF. The chain employs TRBV3-1 and TRBJ2-1, with unresolved D. V gave up 3 bases and J gave up 7 bases, with 13 bases separating them. The CDR3 is 14 residues long. Germline V gene data show CDR1 as LGHDT and CDR2 as YNNKEL (reference sequence).

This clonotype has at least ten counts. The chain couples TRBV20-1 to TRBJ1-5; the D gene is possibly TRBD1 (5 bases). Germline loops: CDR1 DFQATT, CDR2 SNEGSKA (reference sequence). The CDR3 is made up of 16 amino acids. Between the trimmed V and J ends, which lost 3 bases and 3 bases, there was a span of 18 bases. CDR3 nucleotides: TGCAGTGCTAGGGGGGAAGGGGCGCGTTACAATCAGCCCCAGCATTTT. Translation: CSARGEGARYNQPQHF.

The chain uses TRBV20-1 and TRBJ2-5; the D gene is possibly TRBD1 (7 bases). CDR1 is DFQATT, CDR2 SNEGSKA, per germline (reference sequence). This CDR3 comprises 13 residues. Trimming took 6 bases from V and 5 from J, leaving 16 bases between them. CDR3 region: CSARSRGRETQYF. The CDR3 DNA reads TGCAGTGCCAGGTCCAGGGGGAGGGAGACCCAGTACTTC.

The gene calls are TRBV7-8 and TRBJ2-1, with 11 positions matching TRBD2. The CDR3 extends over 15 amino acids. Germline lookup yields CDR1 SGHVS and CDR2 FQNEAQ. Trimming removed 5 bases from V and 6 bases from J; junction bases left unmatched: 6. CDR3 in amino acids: CASSKTSGIRNEQFF. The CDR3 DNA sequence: TGTGCCAGCAGCAAGACTAGCGGGATACGCAATGAGCAGTTCTTC.

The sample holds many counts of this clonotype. The CDR3 sequence is CSVGQGVGQPQHF. In DNA, the CDR3 is TGCAGCGTTGGACAGGGTGTAGGTCAGCCCCAGCATTTT. The rearrangement joins TRBV29-1 to TRBJ1-5; 7 nucleotides align to TRBD1. Germline V lookup: CDR1 SQVTM, CDR2 ANQGSEA. The J segment lost 6 bases and the V segment lost 4 bases, leaving 6 bases of the junction unmatched. The CDR3 covers 13 residues.

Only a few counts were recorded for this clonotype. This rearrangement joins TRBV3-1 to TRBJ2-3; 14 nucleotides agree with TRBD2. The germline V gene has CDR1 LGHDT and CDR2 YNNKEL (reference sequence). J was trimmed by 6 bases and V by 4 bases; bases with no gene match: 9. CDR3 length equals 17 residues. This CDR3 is CASSPHGTSGRLDTQYF. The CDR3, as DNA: TGTGCCAGCAGCCCCCACGGGACTAGCGGGAGATTGGATACGCAGTATTTT.